The entry below gives a single TCR beta chain sequence along with its context. Its antigen is currently not known. Base-call qualities are not available, and no considerably larger clone is one nucleotide away. The collaborating institutions used their own protocols to collect whole blood in K2EDTA tubes. Collaborator samples were shipped for TCRbeta analysis as frozen whole blood, isolated PBMCs, or DNA extracted from either sample type. This sample was included in a study of blood T cell repertoires in COVID-19 (TCRdb year 2020). The study in broad terms: Samples from collaborators originated in the United States, Italy and Spain and spanned both the acute and convalescent phases of COVID-19. A freely available public database, intended as a resource for researchers studying the immune response to SARS-CoV-2, is where the repertoires were released. A de-identified subject ID, COVID-19 status, age in years and sex were almost always included in the sample metadata. Samples came from the ongoing ImmuneRACE study (first 160 participants) plus 1,254 subjects from 6 global collaborators. The prospective study material was composed of cDNA or gDNA derived from T cells, B-cell-depleted T cells, or PBMCs. Where available, HLA class I and class II types were obtained from metadata supplied by the sample provider rather than from assay-based typing. Deeply sampled blood TCRbeta repertoires from subjects exposed to, actively infected with, or recovered from COVID-19 were included in the dataset.

General conclusions and limits of the study: How much clinical and demographic metadata was included differed by source and by participant, and the metadata was provided uncurated.

The immunoSEQ Assay, a bias-controlled multiplex PCR, was used to amplify TCRbeta CDR3 regions from genomic DNA. The published analysis was carried out like this. Nucleated cell counts per sample were estimated from amplification of reference gene primers within the assay. To quantify the absolute abundance of each unique TCRbeta CDR3 rearrangement, sequence reads were collapsed and filtered. For each sample, productive Simpson clonality was calculated by taking the square root of Simpson's diversity index across productive rearrangements. TCRdb mirrors the immuneACCESS table, restricted to in-frame sequences. Some clones are absent from its copies; in checked studies, under half trace to an unresolved V gene, and the reason for the others is unknown. V and J calls and clone size are as listed in that table; D and trimming were resolved from the DNA. The sample yields 67,000 or so clones; about 80% were counted once. Of the sample, more than 0.7% is held by the ten largest clones.

Trimming takes 4 bases off V and 5 bases off J; junction bases not matched to a gene: 11. The CDR3 numbers 16 residues from cysteine through phenylalanine. The read is trimmed to its CDR3 DNA, 48 bases read in frame from base 1. Sequences SGHNT (CDR1) and YYREEE (CDR2) are obtained from the germline V gene (reference sequence). Source material: peripheral blood. The source is a woman aged 70-85 years with acute or convalescent COVID-19. This sequence uses TRBV5-4 and TRBJ2-7; 11 nucleotides in the junction match TRBD2. The CDR3 protein sequence reads: CASSRGLAGAGDEQYF. The DNA sequence is as follows: TGTGCCAGCAGCCGAGGACTAGCGGGTGCAGGGGACGAGCAGTACTTC.